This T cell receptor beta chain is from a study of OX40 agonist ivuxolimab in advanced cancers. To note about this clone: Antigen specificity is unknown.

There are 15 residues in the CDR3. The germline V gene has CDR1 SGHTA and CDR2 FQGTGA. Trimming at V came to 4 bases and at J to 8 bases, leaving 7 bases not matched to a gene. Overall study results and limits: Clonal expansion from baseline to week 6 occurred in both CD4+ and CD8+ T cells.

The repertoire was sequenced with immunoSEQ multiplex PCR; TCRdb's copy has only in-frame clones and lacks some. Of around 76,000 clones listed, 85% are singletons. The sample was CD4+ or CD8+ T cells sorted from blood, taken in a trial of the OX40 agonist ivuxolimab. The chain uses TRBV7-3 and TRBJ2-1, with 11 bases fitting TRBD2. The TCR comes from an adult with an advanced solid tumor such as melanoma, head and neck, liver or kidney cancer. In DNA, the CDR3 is TGTGCCAGCAGCTCCCCTAGCGGGAGGAGCTATGAGCAGTTCTTC. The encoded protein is CASSSPSGRSYEQFF.